This T cell receptor (beta chain) was profiled in a study of identical twins. TCRdb used MiXCR to reprocess the 5' RACE reads, holding one entry per CDR3 protein. This table has about 1.7 million distinct CDR3 sequences, about 30% appearing once. V was trimmed by 5 bases and J by 0 bases, leaving 15 bases between them. CDR1 is SQVTM and CDR2 is ANQGSEA in the germline V gene. CDR3 size: 15 residues. Points from the study as a whole: For out-of-frame beta sequences, excess twin sharing was weaker. Whereas memory repertoires showed no such difference, abundant cord blood beta clonotypes carried fewer insertions. One should note that invariant MAIT and iNKT cells could partly confound zero-insertion analyses.

This clonotype was detected ten times or more. The antigen remains undetermined. The sequencing sample was made of cord blood. The clonotype was recovered from a newborn girl in good health. This chain links TRBV29-1 with TRBJ2-3; D unresolved. The CDR3 DNA reads TGCAGCGTTCGCTCGTGGGTAGGGAGCACAGATACGCAGTATTTT. It is translated as CSVRSWVGSTDTQYF.